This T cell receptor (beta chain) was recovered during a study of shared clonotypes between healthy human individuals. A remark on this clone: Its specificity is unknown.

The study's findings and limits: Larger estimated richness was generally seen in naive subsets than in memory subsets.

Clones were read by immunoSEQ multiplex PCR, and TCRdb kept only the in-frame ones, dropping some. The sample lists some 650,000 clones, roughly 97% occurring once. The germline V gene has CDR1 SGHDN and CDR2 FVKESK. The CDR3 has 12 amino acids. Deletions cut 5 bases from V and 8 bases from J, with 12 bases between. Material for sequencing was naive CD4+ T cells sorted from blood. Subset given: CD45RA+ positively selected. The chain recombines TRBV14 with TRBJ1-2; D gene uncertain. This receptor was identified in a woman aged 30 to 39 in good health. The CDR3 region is CASSYIGRGYTF. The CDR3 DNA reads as TGTGCCAGCAGCTACATAGGTCGGGGCTACACCTTC.